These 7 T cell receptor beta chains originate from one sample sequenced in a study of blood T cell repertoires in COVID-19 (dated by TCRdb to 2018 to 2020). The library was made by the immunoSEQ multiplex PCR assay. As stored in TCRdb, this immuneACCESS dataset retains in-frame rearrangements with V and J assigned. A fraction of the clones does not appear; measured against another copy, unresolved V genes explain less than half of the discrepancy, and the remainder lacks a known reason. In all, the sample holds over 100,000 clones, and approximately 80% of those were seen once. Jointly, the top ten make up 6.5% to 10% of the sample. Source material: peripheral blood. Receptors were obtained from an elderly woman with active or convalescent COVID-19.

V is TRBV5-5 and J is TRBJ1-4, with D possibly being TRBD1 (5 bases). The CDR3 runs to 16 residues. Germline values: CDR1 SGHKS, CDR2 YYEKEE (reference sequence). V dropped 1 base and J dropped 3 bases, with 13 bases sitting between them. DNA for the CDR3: TGTGCCAGCAGCTTGCGGCACAGGATGGCTAATGAAAAACTGTTTTTT. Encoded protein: CASSLRHRMANEKLFF.

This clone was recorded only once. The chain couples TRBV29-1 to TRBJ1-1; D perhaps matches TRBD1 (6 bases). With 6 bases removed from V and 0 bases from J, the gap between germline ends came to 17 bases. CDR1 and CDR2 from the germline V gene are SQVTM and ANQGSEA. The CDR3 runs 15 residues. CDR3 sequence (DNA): TGCAGCGTGACGCCAGGGGTGAGCATGAACACTGAAGCTTTCTTT. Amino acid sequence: CSVTPGVSMNTEAFF.

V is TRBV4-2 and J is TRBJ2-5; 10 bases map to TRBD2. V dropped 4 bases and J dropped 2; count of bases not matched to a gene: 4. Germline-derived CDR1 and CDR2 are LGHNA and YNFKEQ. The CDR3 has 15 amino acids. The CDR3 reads CASSLGSGRQETQYF. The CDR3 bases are TGTGCCAGCAGCCTTGGTAGCGGGAGGCAAGAGACCCAGTACTTC.

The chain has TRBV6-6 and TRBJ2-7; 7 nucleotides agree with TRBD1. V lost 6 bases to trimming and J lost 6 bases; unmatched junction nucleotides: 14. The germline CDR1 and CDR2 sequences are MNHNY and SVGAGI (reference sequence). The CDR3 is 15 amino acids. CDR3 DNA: TGTGCCAGCAGACAGACAGGGTTCGAGGTTGGCGAGCAGTACTTC. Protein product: CASRQTGFEVGEQYF.

CDR3 residues: CASSYTRSSYNEQFF. CDR3 in DNA: TGTGCCAGTAGTTATACTAGAAGCTCCTACAATGAGCAGTTCTTC. V gene TRBV19 combines with J gene TRBJ2-1, with D maybe TRBD2 (5 bases). The CDR3 totals 15 residues. The germline gives CDR1 LNHDA, CDR2 SQIVND (reference sequence). V was trimmed by 5 bases and J by 0 bases, leaving 11 bases between them.

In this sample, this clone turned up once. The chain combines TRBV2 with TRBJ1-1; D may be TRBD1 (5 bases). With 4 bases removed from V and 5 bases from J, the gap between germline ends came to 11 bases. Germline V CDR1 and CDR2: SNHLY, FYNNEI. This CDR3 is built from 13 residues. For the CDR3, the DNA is TGTGCCAGCAGTGGGTCAGGGAGGACTGAAGCTTTCTTT. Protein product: CASSGSGRTEAFF.

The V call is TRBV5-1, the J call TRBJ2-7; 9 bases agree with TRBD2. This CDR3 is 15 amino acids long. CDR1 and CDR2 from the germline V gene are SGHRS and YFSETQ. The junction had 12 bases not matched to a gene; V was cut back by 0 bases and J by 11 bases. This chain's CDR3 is CASSLAATSGYSKYF. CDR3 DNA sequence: TGCGCCAGCAGCTTGGCCGCAACTAGCGGGTACAGCAAGTACTTC.